Following are 17 T cell receptor beta chains from one sample sequenced in a study of blood T cells in healthy people across ages. Combining a sample-barcoded 5' primer with a J-beta primer mix, a second PCR ran for 7 to 11 cycles. Using its own MiXCR run on the 5' RACE reads, TCRdb lists one record per CDR3 protein. The repertoire consists of 450,000 to 700,000 distinct CDR3 sequences, with roughly 29% occurring once and the leading ten covering less than 20%. The specimen sequenced was blood. Receptor source: a woman in her 70s in good health.

The CDR3 loop is CATRGLGEQYF. CDR3 nucleotide sequence: TGTGCCACCAGAGGACTGGGGGAGCAGTACTTC. The chain joins TRBV10-3 to TRBJ2-7, with a possible D match to TRBD2 (5 bases). The CDR3 covers 11 residues. CDR1 is ENHRY, CDR2 SYGVKD, per germline. V lost 10 bases and J 7 bases, leaving 14 bases between the germline ends.

A remark on this clonotype: Without the conserved terminal phenylalanine or tryptophan, this CDR3 likely stems from a read error. This chain joins TRBV9 and TRBJ2-5; the match to TRBD2 covers 8 bases. The tail of the sequence fits TRBJ2-7 better, so the J call may be wrong. This CDR3 spans 14 amino acids. From germline, CDR1 is SGDLS and CDR2 YYNGEE. CDR3 sequence: CASSPSRGGYEQYS. In DNA, the CDR3 is TGTGCCAGCAGCCCCAGCCGGGGGGGCTACGAGCAGTACTCC.

This clonotype was picked up a small number of times. This chain links TRBV4-2 with TRBJ2-7; maybe TRBD1 (7 bases). This CDR3 is built from 14 residues. Germline-derived CDR1 and CDR2 are LGHNA and YNFKEQ. V shed 3 bases and J shed 5 bases, with 14 bases lying between them. The chain's CDR3 is CASSQRDSEDEQYF. In nucleotides, the CDR3 is TGTGCCAGCAGCCAGCGGGACAGCGAAGACGAGCAGTACTTC.

The gene calls are TRBV19 and TRBJ2-1; D assignment may be TRBD1 or TRBD2 (5 bases each). This CDR3 is built from 13 residues. Trimming removed 7 bases from V and 5 bases from J, with 12 bases in between. Germline V lookup: CDR1 LNHDA, CDR2 SQIVND (reference sequence). The CDR3 here is CASKREQDNEQFF. In DNA form, the CDR3 reads TGTGCCAGTAAACGGGAACAGGACAATGAGCAGTTCTTC.

This clonotype came up a few times. The V gene is TRBV15, the J gene TRBJ2-6, with D uncertain. This CDR3 has 15 amino acids. Germline lookup yields CDR1 LNHNV and CDR2 YYDKDF (reference sequence). The germline V and J ends were trimmed by 3 bases and 0 bases, with 6 bases remaining between them. CDR3 DNA sequence: TGTGCCACCAGCAGTGCCTTCTCTGGGGCCAACGTCCTGACTTTC. Amino acid sequence: CATSSAFSGANVLTF.

This clonotype has more than one count but fewer than ten. It may be a read error: a sequence one base away is much more abundant. This chain joins TRBV10-3 and TRBJ2-3, with D possibly being TRBD1 (6 bases). Trimming pared 10 bases from V and 8 bases from J, leaving 22 bases between. The CDR3 length is 14 residues. CDR1 and CDR2 from the germline V gene are ENHRY and SYGVKD. Written as DNA, the CDR3 is TGTGCCACCCAGGGGACCGCTCTGGCAGGTACGCAGTATTTT. This translates into CATQGTALAGTQYF.

This clonotype was detected a few times. The chain recombines TRBV9 with TRBJ1-1; D perhaps matches TRBD1 (6 bases). V was cut by 4 bases and J by 0 bases, with 16 bases left in between. This CDR3 is built from 16 residues. Germline V gives CDR1 SGDLS, CDR2 YYNGEE. The CDR3 protein is CASSSQQGTLNTEAFF. The DNA of the CDR3 is TGTGCCAGCAGCTCCCAACAGGGAACGCTGAACACTGAAGCTTTCTTT.

This chain links TRBV9 with TRBJ1-3; D unclear. Trimming took off 5 bases at V and 0 bases at J, with 15 bases between the two ends. The CDR3 has 16 amino acids. Germline CDR1 is SGDLS and CDR2 is YYNGEE. The DNA of the CDR3 is TGTGCCAGCAGTCCTTATTGGACGAGCTCTGGAAACACCATATATTTT. The encoded protein is CASSPYWTSSGNTIYF. Complete variable domain (other parts from reference TRBV9 and TRBJ1-3): DSGVTQTPKHLITATGQRVTLRCSPRSGDLSVYWYQQSLDQGLQFLIQYYNGEERAKGNILERFSAQQFPDLHSELNLSSLELGDSALYFCASSPYWTSSGNTIYFGEGSWLTVV.

In the case of this clonotype: A much larger clone differs from this one at a single base, so this may be a read error. The rearrangement links TRBV29-1 to TRBJ2-5; no definite D call. Germline lookup yields CDR1 SQVTM and CDR2 ANQGSEA. CDR3 length equals 11 residues. The CDR3 here is CSARFQEPQYF. The CDR3 nucleotides read TGCAGCGCCCGGTTCCAAGAGCCCCAGTACTTC.

In its sample, this clonotype was seen a few times. The J gene is TRBJ1-3, the V gene TRBV29-1; D unresolved. Trimming took 3 bases from V and 0 from J, leaving 6 bases between them. This CDR3 has 13 residues. Germline CDR1 reads SQVTM; CDR2 reads ANQGSEA. The CDR3 region is CSVDRFSGNTIYF. DNA of the CDR3: TGCAGCGTTGACCGTTTCTCTGGAAACACCATATATTTT.

This clonotype occurred a few times. The chain has TRBV3-1 and TRBJ2-7, with 14 bases matching TRBD2. The germline V gene encodes CDR1 LGHDT and CDR2 YNNKEL (reference sequence). This CDR3 is 14 amino acids long. Germline trimming cut 5 bases from V and 4 bases from J; bases unmatched to any gene: 1. CDR3 DNA: TGTGCCAGCAGCGGACTAGCGGGGGGATACGAGCAGTACTTC. Protein: CASSGLAGGYEQYF.

The rearrangement links TRBV7-9 to TRBJ1-4, with 7 bases matching TRBD1. V shed 4 bases and J 6 bases; nucleotides not matched to a gene: 2. Germline CDR1 and CDR2: SEHNR and FQNEAQ (reference sequence). The CDR3 runs to 13 residues. CDR3 nucleotides: TGTGCCAGCAGCTCCGGGACAGATGAAAAACTGTTTTTT. Protein: CASSSGTDEKLFF.

The V call is TRBV15, the J call TRBJ1-2; D is undetermined. Trimming removed 6 bases at V and 0 bases at J, with 8 bases between. This CDR3 spans 13 amino acids. Germline loops: CDR1 LNHNV, CDR2 YYDKDF (reference sequence). CDR3: CATRADANYGYTF. The CDR3 DNA reads as TGTGCCACCAGGGCGGACGCTAACTATGGCTACACCTTC.

The chain combines TRBV9 with TRBJ2-2; D call uncertain. The germline CDR1 and CDR2 sequences are SGDLS and YYNGEE. V dropped 9 bases and J dropped 4 bases, with 16 bases sitting between them. This CDR3 has 14 amino acids. The CDR3 protein is CATSRRGSTGELFF. In DNA, the CDR3 is TGTGCCACAAGTCGCCGTGGAAGCACCGGGGAGCTGTTTTTT.

In regard to this clonotype: This may stem from a read error, because a much larger clone lies one nucleotide away. This sequence joins TRBV3-1 and TRBJ2-7; tentatively, D is TRBD1 (6 bases). This CDR3 comprises 12 residues. Germline-derived CDR1 and CDR2 are LGHDT and YNNKEL (reference sequence). V dropped 1 base and J dropped 6 bases, with 7 bases sitting between them. The CDR3 nucleotides are TGTGCCAGCAGCCAAGGAGGGGGCGAGCAGTACTTC. This sequence encodes CASSQGGGEQYF.

The chain employs TRBV2 and TRBJ2-3; D unresolved. In germline, CDR1 is SNHLY, CDR2 FYNNEI. The length of the CDR3 is 12 residues. The germline V and J ends were trimmed by 4 bases and 6 bases, with 8 bases remaining between them. CDR3 in amino acids: CASSAFGDTQYF. Here the CDR3 DNA reads TGTGCCAGCAGTGCTTTTGGGGATACGCAGTATTTT.

This clonotype was found a few times. The gene calls are TRBV7-2 and TRBJ1-4, with D uncertain. This CDR3 contains 16 residues. Between the trimmed V and J ends, which lost 5 bases and 0 bases, there was a span of 13 bases. CDR1 SGHTA and CDR2 FQGNSA come from the germline V gene. The CDR3 DNA is TGTGCCAGCAGCCCGATGGTCATCGCAACTAATGAAAAACTGTTTTTT. Encoded protein: CASSPMVIATNEKLFF.